These 14 T cell receptor beta chains share one sample of origin, sequenced in a study of blood T cell repertoires in COVID-19. Using immunoSEQ multiplex PCR, the repertoire was profiled, and TCRdb retains in-frame clones only, with some absent. In the table there are around 90,000 clones, 85% to 95% of which are singletons. The sequencing sample was made of peripheral blood. The receptors shown here come from a woman in her sixties or seventies with active COVID-19.

V usage is TRBV28 and J usage is TRBJ1-5; perhaps TRBD1 as D (6 bases). V lost 9 bases and J 2 bases, leaving 17 bases between the germline ends. The CDR3 totals 15 residues. Germline V gene data show CDR1 as MDHEN and CDR2 as SYDVKM. CDR3 sequence reads: CASSRGGVGNQPQHF. CDR3 DNA sequence: TGTGCCAGTTCAAGGGGGGGCGTGGGCAATCAGCCCCAGCATTTT.

The chain combines TRBV11-2 with TRBJ1-2; D remains ambiguous. The V end lost 0 bases, the J end lost 6 bases, and 5 bases lay between the germline ends. CDR3 length equals 12 residues. CDR1 and CDR2 (germline): SGHAT, FQNNGV. The CDR3 nucleotides read TGTGCCAGCAGCTTAGAGGCGGATGGCTACACCTTC. Its protein product is CASSLEADGYTF. Combining the CDR3 with reference TRBV11-2 and TRBJ1-2 gives the whole variable domain EAGVAQSPRYKIIEKRQSVAFWCNPISGHATLYWYQQILGQGPKLLIQFQNNGVVDDSQLPKDRFSAERLKGVDSTLKIQPAKLEDSAVYLCASSLEADGYTFGSGTRLTVV.

The J gene is TRBJ1-2, the V gene TRBV28, with D uncertain. Trimming shortened V by 1 base and J by 8 bases, and 14 bases separated the two germline ends. CDR3 length equals 14 residues. Germline lookup yields CDR1 MDHEN and CDR2 SYDVKM. The CDR3 loop reads CASSLSGKGVGYTF. The CDR3 bases are TGTGCCAGCAGTTTATCGGGGAAGGGCGTCGGCTACACCTTC.

This chain links TRBV19 with TRBJ1-5, with D maybe TRBD1 (5 bases). The V and J ends lost 8 bases and 2 bases respectively, with 16 bases between them. Germline V gene sequence: CDR1 LNHDA, CDR2 SQIVND (reference sequence). The CDR3 runs 15 residues. The chain's CDR3 is CASRQGSLGNQPQHF. DNA for the CDR3: TGTGCCAGTCGTCAGGGTAGTTTGGGCAATCAGCCCCAGCATTTT.

The V gene is TRBV5-6, the J gene TRBJ2-1; D perhaps matches TRBD1 (5 bases). Trimming stripped 2 bases from V and 2 bases from J, with 8 bases between. This CDR3 contains 14 residues. Germline CDR1 reads SGHDT; CDR2 reads YYEEEE. The CDR3 here is CASSFWGPYNEQFF. The CDR3 region has the DNA TGTGCCAGCAGCTTTTGGGGCCCCTACAATGAGCAGTTCTTC.

The V gene is TRBV5-4, the J gene TRBJ2-7, with 9 positions matching TRBD1. Unmatched junction bases numbered 3, after V lost 6 bases and J lost 2 bases. CDR3 size: 13 residues. Germline-derived CDR1 and CDR2 are SGHNT and YYREEE (reference sequence). CDR3 region: CASKTGGTYEQYF. As DNA, the CDR3 is TGTGCCAGCAAGACAGGGGGGACCTACGAGCAGTACTTC. The whole variable domain, remainder taken from reference TRBV5-4 and TRBJ2-7, is ETGVTQSPTHLIKTRGQQVTLRCSSQSGHNTVSWYQQALGQGPQFIFQYYREEENGRGNFPPRFSGLQFPNYSSELNVNALELDDSALYLCASKTGGTYEQYFGPGTRLTVT.

This sequence joins TRBV3-1 (or the pseudogene TRBV3-2) and TRBJ1-5; D not resolved. CDR1 and CDR2 from the germline V gene are LGHDT and YNNKEL (reference sequence). Between the trimmed V and J ends, which lost 0 bases and 3 bases, there was a span of 15 bases. The CDR3 runs 17 residues. The CDR3 DNA sequence: TGTGCCAGCAGCCAAGATAGGAAGCCCGAGGTCAATCAGCCCCAGCATTTT. As protein: CASSQDRKPEVNQPQHF.

The CDR3 region has the DNA TGTGCTAGTGGTTTGGGGTCAGGGGCAAACATTCAGTACTTC. It codes for CASGLGSGANIQYF. The chain joins TRBV12-5 to TRBJ2-4, with a tentative D call TRBD1 (6 bases). Germline loops: CDR1 LGHNT, CDR2 FRNRAP. This CDR3 is built from 14 residues. With 1 base removed from V and 6 bases from J, the gap between germline ends came to 10 bases.

The chain combines TRBV30 with TRBJ1-6, with 10 bases that match TRBD1. The CDR3 sequence is 17 residues long. V shed 1 base and J 2 bases; nucleotides not matched to a gene: 5. Germline assignment: CDR1 GTSNPN and CDR2 SVGIG (reference sequence). The CDR3 DNA sequence: TGTGCCTGGAGTGGGGACAGGGGCGTCCCCTATAATTCACCCCTCCACTTT. Translated: CAWSGDRGVPYNSPLHF.

This clone was seen once. The genes are TRBV5-5 and TRBJ1-1, with TRBD1 identical over 8 bases. The CDR3 loop spans 15 amino acids. J was trimmed by 3 bases and V by 8 bases; bases with no gene match: 12. Germline-derived CDR1 and CDR2 are SGHKS and YYEKEE (reference sequence). CDR3 sequence reads: CASTLQGALYTEAFF. The CDR3, as DNA: TGTGCCAGTACTCTCCAGGGGGCGCTCTACACTGAAGCTTTCTTT.

The J gene is TRBJ2-1, the V gene TRBV7-9; 9 bases match TRBD1. This CDR3 has 16 residues. Losses at the gene ends were 0 bases for V and 6 bases for J; bases not matched to a gene: 6. Germline CDR1 SEHNR, CDR2 FQNEAQ (reference sequence). The CDR3 is CASSLAWDRVVNEQFF. As DNA, the CDR3 is TGTGCCAGCAGCTTAGCGTGGGACAGGGTAGTCAATGAGCAGTTCTTC.

The rearrangement links TRBV5-4 to TRBJ1-1; no definite D call. Germline loops: CDR1 SGHNT, CDR2 YYREEE (reference sequence). With 4 bases removed from V and 4 bases from J, the gap between germline ends came to 11 bases. This CDR3 contains 13 residues. CDR3 bases: TGTGCCAGCAGCCTCAGGAGCGGCACTGAAGCTTTCTTT. It codes for CASSLRSGTEAFF.

The chain employs TRBV5-4 and TRBJ1-1; no clear D. CDR1 is SGHNT, CDR2 YYREEE, per germline (reference sequence). V was clipped by 5 bases and J by 1 base, with 9 bases between them. The CDR3 spans 13 residues. The DNA of the CDR3 is TGTGCCAGCAGTCGGGTAGAGAACACTGAAGCTTTCTTT. Translation gives CASSRVENTEAFF.

The V and J genes are TRBV29-1 and TRBJ2-7, with unresolved D. The CDR3 loop spans 12 amino acids. V was pared by 0 bases and J by 5 bases, with 8 bases between. Germline CDR1 SQVTM, CDR2 ANQGSEA. The CDR3 bases are TGCAGCGTTGAAGACAGACGGGACGAGCAGTACTTC. Protein sequence: CSVEDRRDEQYF.